Below, 4 T cell receptor beta chains from the same sample are listed, as sequenced in a study of blood T cell repertoires in COVID-19. Assay used: immunoSEQ multiplex PCR; TCRdb lists only in-frame clones, some missing. The repertoire holds 150,000 or so clones, with about 90% as singletons. Sequenced material: PBMCs or T cells enriched from blood (not recorded which). The origin of the receptors is a woman between 40 and 50 years old who had been exposed to COVID-19.

The V call is TRBV27, the J call TRBJ2-3; no firm D call. CDR1 is MNHEY and CDR2 is SMNVEV in the germline V gene (reference sequence). Trimming shortened V by 2 bases and J by 7 bases, and 10 bases separated the two germline ends. The CDR3 covers 13 residues. The chain's CDR3 is CASSLSRKNTQYF. CDR3 nucleotides: TGTGCCAGCAGTTTAAGTAGAAAGAATACGCAGTATTTT.

The CDR3 region is CASSLSPKEGYTF. CDR3 nucleotides: TGTGCCAGCAGCTTATCCCCCAAAGAGGGCTACACCTTC. This chain connects TRBV7-3 to TRBJ1-2; D call uncertain. V was clipped by 2 bases and J by 8 bases, with 12 bases between them. This CDR3 spans 13 amino acids. The germline gives CDR1 SGHTA, CDR2 FQGTGA.

The CDR3 region is CASSQEGAGDEQYF. In nucleotides, the CDR3 is TGCGCCAGCAGCCAAGAAGGGGCTGGGGACGAGCAGTACTTC. J is TRBJ2-7 and V is TRBV4-1, with D perhaps TRBD1 (5 bases). Germline-derived CDR1 and CDR2 are MGHRA and YSYEKL. This CDR3 is 14 amino acids long. The V and J ends lost 0 bases and 5 bases respectively, with 11 bases between them.

This chain links TRBV27 with TRBJ1-5, with a tentative D call TRBD1 (6 bases). The CDR3 loop spans 15 amino acids. The V gene lost 5 bases and the J gene lost 5 bases, with 16 bases spanning the gap. CDR1 MNHEY and CDR2 SMNVEV come from the germline V gene (reference sequence). CDR3 sequence (DNA): TGTGCCAGCAGTAGGGACACGAACGCGGATCAGCCCCAGCATTTT. The encoded protein is CASSRDTNADQPQHF.